This TCR beta chain came from a study of T cell responses to AZD1222 COVID-19 vaccine (dated by TCRdb to about 2021). Some background on the complete study: TCR sequencing covered some 240 trial participants: 200 to 220 given two doses of AZD1222 and approximately 26 given two doses of MenACWY control vaccine. Trial participants were enrolled into age subgroups of 18-55, 56-69 and 70-plus years, which contained 148, 28 and 57 TCR-sequenced participants, respectively. Results and caveats for the whole study, not just this receptor: Participants were mostly white British, with more females than males. The authors suggested clonal diversity may have been underestimated. In the small 56-69-year group, the increase in depth fell short of significance, most likely because of low power. The vaccine-associated CD4 TCRs covered the entire spike protein, and the dominant responses fell in regions 160-218 and 743-854. Because no day 14 peak-response samples were available, the repertoires could be characterized only after the peak T cell response. A significant rise in spike-specific TCR breadth and depth was observed after two AZD1222 doses relative to day 0 and relative to MenACWY recipients. Reportedly, almost half of the unique spike-specific TCRs recognized epitopes lying outside the regions that are mutated in the B.1.351 and B.1.1.7 variants. Only a handful of AZD1222 recipients were SARS-CoV-2 seropositive at baseline, limiting conclusions about previously exposed vaccinees.

This specimen's time point label, interpreted: about 28 days (+/-7) after the second vaccine dose. AZD1222 recipients whose second dose came at about 4 weeks and those whose second dose came at about 12 weeks were combined into one group, since spike-specific TCR depth and breadth did not differ between the two schedules. The vaccinee samples were drawn from two UK trials, COV001 and COV002, one of which was a single-blind randomized controlled phase 2/3 trial testing AZD1222 (ChAdOx1 nCoV-19) in healthy adults. Trial participant PBMC samples were collected at day 0 and day 28 after the second dose for TCRbeta chain sequencing. With respect to this clone: Its antigen remains undetermined. No clone much larger than this one lies a single base away; base qualities are absent.

The germline V gene sets CDR1 to SNHLY and CDR2 to FYNNEI. Measured from the cysteine to the phenylalanine, the CDR3 is 13 residues long. Only the CDR3 part of the read is kept: 39 bases, read in frame from the first base. V and J lose 5 bases and 4 bases, and a span of 11 bases separates them. The CDR3 regions of human TCRbeta chains were analyzed by immunosequencing. The paper's data handling went like this. Repertoire TCRs were matched against a reference library of SARS-CoV-2-specific TCRs generated with the MIRA antigen-specificity platform. Breadth was defined as the fraction of unique TCRs that were SARS-CoV-2-associated. Depth was defined as the fraction of total T cells that were SARS-CoV-2-associated. Using the MIRA data, each spike-specific TCR was mapped to the spike region that the TCR reacts to and placed in a CD4 or CD8 class. Log10-transformed breadth and depth values were compared by one-way ANOVA with Sidak's multiple comparisons tests. Drawn from immuneACCESS, this table holds only the in-frame rearrangements with V and J called that TCRdb kept. Clones are partly lost; checked studies trace under half to an unresolved V gene and leave the rest unexplained. V and J calls and clone size come straight from that table; D and trimming were deduced from the DNA. This sample is represented by roughly 86,000 clones; roughly 85% of them were singletons. The ten largest make up about 4.5% of the sample.

The TCR sequence derives from an adult who received the AZD1222 COVID-19 vaccine. This sequence uses TRBV2 and TRBJ1-1, with TRBD1 tentatively as D gene (5 bases match). The material was peripheral blood, obtained 28 days after the second AZD1222 dose. Here is the DNA: TGTGCCAGCAGTACCTCGGGGGGCACTGAAGCTTTCTTT. It codes for CASSTSGGTEAFF.